This T cell receptor (beta chain) was recorded in a study of shared clonotypes between healthy human individuals. For the study at large: CD4 naive and CD4 memory each took three plates per donor, while CD8 naive took two and CD8 memory one. Points from the study as a whole: Memory subsets generally showed smaller estimated richness than naive subsets did.

The V gene's germline CDR1 is MNHNS and CDR2 SASEGT. The CDR3 runs to 14 residues. Between the trimmed V and J ends, which lost 7 bases and 2 bases, there was a span of 9 bases. Genomic DNA belonging to each subset was distributed in equal measure over several immunoSEQ plates. Here immunoSEQ multiplex PCR was the method, and the copy in TCRdb shows in-frame clones only, minus some. This sample has millions of clones, with around 90% found just once. With regard to this clone: Its matching antigen is unknown.

The sample was naive CD4+ T cells sorted from blood. Subset meaning: CD45RA+ positively selected. V usage is TRBV6-1 and J usage is TRBJ2-6; D might be TRBD2 (6 bases). This clonotype was sampled from a man aged 18 to 30 in good health. CDR3: CASKEGAGANVLTF. The CDR3 DNA follows: TGTGCCAGCAAGGAGGGAGCTGGGGCCAACGTCCTGACTTTC.